This T cell receptor (beta chain) was profiled in a study of early T cells in non-severe SARS-CoV-2 infection. Background on the study: Bulk RNA isolated from unsorted whole blood underwent sequencing; chains were not paired.

TCRdb redid the calling of the 5' RACE reads with MiXCR, one entry per CDR3 protein. The sample shows about 34,000 distinct CDR3 sequences, 5.5% to 7.5% of them seen only once. This CDR3 is built from 15 residues. CDR1 is ENHRY and CDR2 is SYGVKD in the germline V gene. Trimming left V 5 bases short and J 0 bases short, with 10 bases between. The sequencing sample was made of whole blood. This clonotype was obtained from an adult who was a healthcare worker with PCR-confirmed SARS-CoV-2 infection or an uninfected control (not recorded which). V is TRBV10-3 and J is TRBJ2-2, with D possibly TRBD2 on 6 matching bases. The CDR3 spells CAISPDYTNTGELFF. For the CDR3, the DNA is TGTGCCATCAGTCCGGACTATACGAACACCGGGGAGCTGTTTTTT.